These 8 T cell receptor beta chains originate from one sample sequenced in a study of cytomegalovirus exposure and HLA in healthy donors. The PCR made use of 60 Vbeta and 13 Jbeta primers. Sequenced by immunoSEQ multiplex PCR; TCRdb stores in-frame clones only, minus some. The sample gives fewer than 65,000 clones, 60% to 85% of which show up once; approximately 3.6% is in the top ten. What was sequenced was PBMCs. The receptor set was obtained from a woman aged 40 to 50 in good health and CMV-seropositive.

The chain combines TRBV19 with TRBJ1-3, with D maybe TRBD1 (5 bases). V was pared by 4 bases and J by 3 bases, with 13 bases between. This CDR3 region has 15 residues. Germline V lookup: CDR1 LNHDA, CDR2 SQIVND (reference sequence). The chain's CDR3 is CASSTAGRNGNTIYF. DNA for the CDR3: TGTGCCAGTAGTACCGCAGGGAGGAATGGAAACACCATATATTTT.

The gene calls are TRBV10-2 and TRBJ1-1; 7 bases are a match to TRBD1. This CDR3 is 13 amino acids long. Germline CDR1 and CDR2: WSHSY and SAAADI. The junction had 8 bases not matched to a gene; V was cut back by 7 bases and J by 6 bases. The CDR3, as DNA: TGCGCCAGCAACTCACAGGGGCGGGCTGAAGCTTTCTTT. It codes for CASNSQGRAEAFF.

The chain employs TRBV10-3 and TRBJ2-4; tentative D call: TRBD1 (6 bases). The V gene lost 2 bases and the J gene lost 4 bases, with 9 bases spanning the gap. The V gene's germline CDR1 is ENHRY and CDR2 SYGVKD. The CDR3 is 14 residues long. The CDR3 is CAISEGQGKNIQYF. CDR3 nucleotides: TGTGCCATCAGTGAGGGGCAGGGGAAAAACATTCAGTACTTC.

Only one count was recorded for this clone. The CDR3 loop is CASSPSHRGPPGYTF. CDR3 DNA sequence: TGTGCCAGCAGCCCATCCCACAGGGGGCCACCTGGCTACACCTTC. The genes are TRBV11-2 and TRBJ1-2; 9 nucleotides agree with TRBD1. The junction had 11 bases not matched to a gene; V was cut back by 5 bases and J by 7 bases. The V gene's germline CDR1 is SGHAT and CDR2 FQNNGV. The CDR3 is made up of 15 amino acids.

This sequence joins TRBV5-1 and TRBJ1-4, with a tentative D call TRBD1 (6 bases). Germline loops: CDR1 SGHRS, CDR2 YFSETQ. There are 14 residues in the CDR3. Trimming stripped 4 bases from V and 8 bases from J, with 15 bases between. The CDR3, as DNA: TGCGCCAGCAGCCCAACAGGGAACCTCGAAAAACTGTTTTTT. This sequence encodes CASSPTGNLEKLFF.

This chain links TRBV4-2 with TRBJ2-1; TRBD2 aligns across 8 bases. Germline values: CDR1 LGHNA, CDR2 YNFKEQ. This CDR3 region has 16 residues. V was pared by 4 bases and J by 2 bases, with 7 bases of the junction left unmatched. Written as DNA, the CDR3 is TGTGCCAGCAGCCCGATCGGGGGGGGACCCTACAATGAGCAGTTCTTC. Protein sequence: CASSPIGGGPYNEQFF.

The count of this clone is one. The chain uses TRBV9 and TRBJ2-5; D is ambiguous. Per the germline V gene, CDR1 is SGDLS and CDR2 is YYNGEE. CDR3 length equals 14 residues. V lost 0 bases to trimming and J lost 5 bases, with 11 bases between them. In DNA form, the CDR3 reads TGTGCCAGCAGCGTAGGGGCAGCCGAGGAGACCCAGTACTTC. Amino acids: CASSVGAAEETQYF.

This clone was seen more than once but under ten times. The chain's CDR3 is CASRPPDREQNYGYTF. The CDR3 region has the DNA TGCGCCAGCAGACCTCCAGACAGGGAGCAAAACTATGGCTACACCTTC. The chain has TRBV4-1 and TRBJ1-2, with 7 bases that match TRBD1. This CDR3 contains 16 residues. From germline, CDR1 is MGHRA and CDR2 YSYEKL. Unmatched junction bases numbered 12, after V lost 6 bases and J lost 2 bases.